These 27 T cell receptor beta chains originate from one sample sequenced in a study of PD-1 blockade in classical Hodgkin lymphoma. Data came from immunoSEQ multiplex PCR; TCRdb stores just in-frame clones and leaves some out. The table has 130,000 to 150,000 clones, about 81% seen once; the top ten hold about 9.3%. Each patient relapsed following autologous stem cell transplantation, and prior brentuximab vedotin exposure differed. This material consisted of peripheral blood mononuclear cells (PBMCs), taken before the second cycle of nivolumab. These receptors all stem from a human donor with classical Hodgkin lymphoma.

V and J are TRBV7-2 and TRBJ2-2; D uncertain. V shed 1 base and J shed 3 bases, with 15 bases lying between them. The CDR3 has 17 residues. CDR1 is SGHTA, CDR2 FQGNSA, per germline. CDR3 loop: CASSLVGRPEHTGELFF. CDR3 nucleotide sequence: TGTGCCAGCAGCTTAGTGGGCAGGCCGGAGCACACCGGGGAGCTGTTTTTT.

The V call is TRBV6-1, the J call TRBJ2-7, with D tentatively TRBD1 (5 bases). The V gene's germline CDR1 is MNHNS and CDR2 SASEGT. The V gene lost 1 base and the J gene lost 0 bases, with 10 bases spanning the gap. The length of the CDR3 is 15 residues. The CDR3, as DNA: TGTGCCAGCAGTGAAGGAGACAGATACTCCTACGAGCAGTACTTC. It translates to CASSEGDRYSYEQYF.

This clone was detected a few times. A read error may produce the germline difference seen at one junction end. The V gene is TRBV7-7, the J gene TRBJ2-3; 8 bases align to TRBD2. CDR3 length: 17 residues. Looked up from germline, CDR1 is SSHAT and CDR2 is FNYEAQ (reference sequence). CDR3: CASSLGGGTRGTDTQYF. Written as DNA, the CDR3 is TGTGCTAGCAGCTTAGGAGGGGGGACTAGAGGCACAGATACGCAGTATTTT.

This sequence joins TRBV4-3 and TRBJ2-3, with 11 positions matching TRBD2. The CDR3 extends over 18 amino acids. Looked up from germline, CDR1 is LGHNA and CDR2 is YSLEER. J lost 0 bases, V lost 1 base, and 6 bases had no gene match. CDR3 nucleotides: TGCGCCAGCAGCCAAGTAATACGGACTAGCGGGAGCACAGATACGCAGTATTTT. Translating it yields CASSQVIRTSGSTDTQYF.

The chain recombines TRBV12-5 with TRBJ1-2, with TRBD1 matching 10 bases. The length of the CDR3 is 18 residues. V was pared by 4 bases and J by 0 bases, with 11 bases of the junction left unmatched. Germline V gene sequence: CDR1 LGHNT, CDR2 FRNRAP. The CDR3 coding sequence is TGTGCTAGTGGTTGGGCTTGGACAGGGGGGCGCACTAACTATGGCTACACCTTC. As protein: CASGWAWTGGRTNYGYTF.

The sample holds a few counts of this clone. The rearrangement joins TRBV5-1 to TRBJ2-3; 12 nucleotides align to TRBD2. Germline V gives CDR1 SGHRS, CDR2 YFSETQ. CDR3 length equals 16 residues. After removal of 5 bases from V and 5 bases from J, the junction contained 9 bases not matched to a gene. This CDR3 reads CASSSRLAGVLDTQYF. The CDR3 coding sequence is TGCGCCAGCAGTTCTAGACTAGCGGGGGTCTTAGATACGCAGTATTTT.

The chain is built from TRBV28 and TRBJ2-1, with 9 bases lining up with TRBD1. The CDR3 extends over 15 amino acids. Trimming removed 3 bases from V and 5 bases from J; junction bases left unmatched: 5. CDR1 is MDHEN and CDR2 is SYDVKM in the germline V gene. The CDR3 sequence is CASSFFRDRDNEQFF. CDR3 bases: TGTGCCAGCAGTTTCTTCCGGGACAGGGACAATGAGCAGTTCTTC.

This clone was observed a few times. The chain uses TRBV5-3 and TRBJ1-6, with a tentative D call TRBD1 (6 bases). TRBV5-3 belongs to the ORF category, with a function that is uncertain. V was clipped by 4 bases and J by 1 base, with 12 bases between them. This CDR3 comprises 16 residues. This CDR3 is CARSPGGSSYNSPLHF. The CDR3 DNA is TGTGCCAGAAGCCCTGGGGGCAGTTCCTATAATTCACCCCTCCACTTT.

Here the CDR3 reads CASSLLPGAYEQYF. The CDR3 nucleotides read TGTGCCAGCAGCTTATTGCCGGGAGCCTACGAGCAGTACTTC. The rearrangement uses TRBV11-2 and TRBJ2-7; tentative D call: TRBD2 (6 bases). Germline V gene lookup returns CDR1 SGHAT and CDR2 FQNNGV. The CDR3 runs 14 residues. V gave up 2 bases and J gave up 2 bases, with 10 bases separating them.

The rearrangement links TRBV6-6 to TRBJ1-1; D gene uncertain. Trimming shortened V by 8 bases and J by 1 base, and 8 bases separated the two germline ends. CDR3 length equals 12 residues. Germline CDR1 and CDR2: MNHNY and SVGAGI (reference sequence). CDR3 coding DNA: TGTGCCAGCGTTGCAGCGAACACTGAAGCTTTCTTT. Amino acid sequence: CASVAANTEAFF.

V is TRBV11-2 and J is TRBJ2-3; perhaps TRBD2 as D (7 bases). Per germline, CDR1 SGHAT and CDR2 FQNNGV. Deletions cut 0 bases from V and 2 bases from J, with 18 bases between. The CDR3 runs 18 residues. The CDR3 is CASSLDRRGGGPTDTQYF. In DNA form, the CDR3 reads TGTGCCAGCAGCTTAGATCGCAGGGGCGGGGGCCCCACAGATACGCAGTATTTT.

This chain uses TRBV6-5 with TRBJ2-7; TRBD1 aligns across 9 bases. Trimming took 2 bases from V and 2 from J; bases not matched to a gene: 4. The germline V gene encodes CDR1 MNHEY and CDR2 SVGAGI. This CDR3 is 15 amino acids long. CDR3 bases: TGTGCCAGCAGTTACAGGGACAGGGAAGCCTACGAGCAGTACTTC. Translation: CASSYRDREAYEQYF.

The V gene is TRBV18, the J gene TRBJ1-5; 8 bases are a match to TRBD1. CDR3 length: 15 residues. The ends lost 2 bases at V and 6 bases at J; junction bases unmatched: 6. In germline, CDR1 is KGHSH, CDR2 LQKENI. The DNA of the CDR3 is TGTGCCAGCTCACCAAACCCAGGGGGCGGTCAGCCCCAGCATTTT. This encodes CASSPNPGGGQPQHF.

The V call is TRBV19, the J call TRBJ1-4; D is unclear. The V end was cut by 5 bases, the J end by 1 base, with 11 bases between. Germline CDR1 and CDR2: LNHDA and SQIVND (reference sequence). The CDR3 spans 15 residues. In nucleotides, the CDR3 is TGTGCCAGTAGTCCGGACCGTTTAACTAATGAAAAACTGTTTTTT. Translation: CASSPDRLTNEKLFF.

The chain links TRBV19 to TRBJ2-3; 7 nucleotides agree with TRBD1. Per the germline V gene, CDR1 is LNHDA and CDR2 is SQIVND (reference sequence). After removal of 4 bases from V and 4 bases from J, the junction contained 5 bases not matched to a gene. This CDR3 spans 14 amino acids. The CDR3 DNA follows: TGTGCCAGTAGTAGACAGGGAGAAGCAGATACGCAGTATTTT. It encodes CASSRQGEADTQYF. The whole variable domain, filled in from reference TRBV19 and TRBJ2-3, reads DGGITQSPKYLFRKEGQNVTLSCEQNLNHDAMYWYRQDPGQGLRLIYYSQIVNDFQKGDIAEGYSVSREKKESFPLTVTSAQKNPTAFYLCASSRQGEADTQYFGPGTRLTVL.

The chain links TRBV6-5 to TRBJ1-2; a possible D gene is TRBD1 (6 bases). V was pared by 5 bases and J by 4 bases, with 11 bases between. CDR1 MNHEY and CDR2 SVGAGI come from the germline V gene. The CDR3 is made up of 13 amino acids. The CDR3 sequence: CASSLDRLYGYTF. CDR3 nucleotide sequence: TGTGCCAGCAGTCTCGACAGGCTCTATGGCTACACCTTC.

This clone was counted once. The CDR3 bases are TGTGCCAGCTCCAGGGGGTTTCAAGAGACCCAGTACTTC. Translating gives CASSRGFQETQYF. The chain links TRBV7-9 to TRBJ2-5; 7 nucleotides agree with TRBD1. The trim removed 8 bases at V and 2 bases at J, leaving 5 bases unmatched. Germline lookup yields CDR1 SEHNR and CDR2 FQNEAQ (reference sequence). This CDR3 contains 13 residues.

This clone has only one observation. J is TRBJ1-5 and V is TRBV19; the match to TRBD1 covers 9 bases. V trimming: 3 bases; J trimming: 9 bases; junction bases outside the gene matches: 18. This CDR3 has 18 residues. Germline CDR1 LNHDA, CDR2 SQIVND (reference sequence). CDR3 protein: CASSITRTGTGMLGPQHF. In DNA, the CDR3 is TGTGCCAGTAGTATTACCAGAACCGGGACAGGGATGTTGGGGCCCCAGCATTTT.

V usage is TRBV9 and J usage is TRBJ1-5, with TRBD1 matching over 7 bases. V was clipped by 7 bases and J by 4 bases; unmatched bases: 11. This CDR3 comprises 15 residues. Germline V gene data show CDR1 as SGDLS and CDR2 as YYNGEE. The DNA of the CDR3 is TGTGCCAGCCCAGCGGAGGGGACAGTGAATCAGCCCCAGCATTTT. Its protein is CASPAEGTVNQPQHF.

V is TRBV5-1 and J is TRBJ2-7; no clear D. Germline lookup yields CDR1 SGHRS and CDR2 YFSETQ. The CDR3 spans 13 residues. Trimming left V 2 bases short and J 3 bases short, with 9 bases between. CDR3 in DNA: TGCGCCAGCAGCTTAGGAAGGGTCTACGAGCAGTACTTC. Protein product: CASSLGRVYEQYF.

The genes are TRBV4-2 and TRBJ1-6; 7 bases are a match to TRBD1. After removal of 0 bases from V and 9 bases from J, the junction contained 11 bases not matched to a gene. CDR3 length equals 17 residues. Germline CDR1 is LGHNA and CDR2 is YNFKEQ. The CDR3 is CASSQDRIQGLTSPLHF. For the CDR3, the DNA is TGTGCCAGCAGCCAAGATAGGATACAGGGGTTAACTTCACCCCTCCACTTT.

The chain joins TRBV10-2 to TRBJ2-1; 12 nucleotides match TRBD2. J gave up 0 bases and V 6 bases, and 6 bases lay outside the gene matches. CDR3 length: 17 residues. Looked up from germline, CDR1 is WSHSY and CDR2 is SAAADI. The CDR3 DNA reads TGCGCCAGCAGGCAGACTAGCGGGGGCTTCTCCTACAATGAGCAGTTCTTC. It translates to CASRQTSGGFSYNEQFF.

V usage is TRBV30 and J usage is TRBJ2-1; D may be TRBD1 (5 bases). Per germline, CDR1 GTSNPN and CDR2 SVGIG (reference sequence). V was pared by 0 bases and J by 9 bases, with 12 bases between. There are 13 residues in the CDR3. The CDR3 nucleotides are TGTGCCTGGAGTGTACGGCTAGACAGTGAGCAGTTCTTC. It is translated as CAWSVRLDSEQFF.

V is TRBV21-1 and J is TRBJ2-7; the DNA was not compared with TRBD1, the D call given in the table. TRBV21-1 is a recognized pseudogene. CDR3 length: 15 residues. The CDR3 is CASSKDTAGTYEQYF. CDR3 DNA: TGTGCCAGCAGCAAAGATACGGCAGGGACCTACGAGCAGTACTTC.

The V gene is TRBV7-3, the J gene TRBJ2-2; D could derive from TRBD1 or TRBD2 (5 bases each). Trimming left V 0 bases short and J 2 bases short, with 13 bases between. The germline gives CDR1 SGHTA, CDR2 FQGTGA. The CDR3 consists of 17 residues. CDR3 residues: CASSLTPLGPNTGELFF. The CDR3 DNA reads TGTGCCAGCAGCTTAACCCCCCTGGGACCCAACACCGGGGAGCTGTTTTTT.

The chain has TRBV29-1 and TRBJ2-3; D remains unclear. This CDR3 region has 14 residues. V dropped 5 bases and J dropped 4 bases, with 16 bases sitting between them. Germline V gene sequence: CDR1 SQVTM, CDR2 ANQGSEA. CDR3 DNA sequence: TGCAGCGTTCTCTTGGTGGAATTGCCAGATACGCAGTATTTT. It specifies CSVLLVELPDTQYF.

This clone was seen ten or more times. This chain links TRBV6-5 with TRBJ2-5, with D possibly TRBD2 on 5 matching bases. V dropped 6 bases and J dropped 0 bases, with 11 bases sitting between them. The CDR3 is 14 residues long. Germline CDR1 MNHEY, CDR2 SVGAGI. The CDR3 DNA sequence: TGTGCCAGCAGCTCATCGGGGAACCAAGAGACCCAGTACTTC. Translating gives CASSSSGNQETQYF.